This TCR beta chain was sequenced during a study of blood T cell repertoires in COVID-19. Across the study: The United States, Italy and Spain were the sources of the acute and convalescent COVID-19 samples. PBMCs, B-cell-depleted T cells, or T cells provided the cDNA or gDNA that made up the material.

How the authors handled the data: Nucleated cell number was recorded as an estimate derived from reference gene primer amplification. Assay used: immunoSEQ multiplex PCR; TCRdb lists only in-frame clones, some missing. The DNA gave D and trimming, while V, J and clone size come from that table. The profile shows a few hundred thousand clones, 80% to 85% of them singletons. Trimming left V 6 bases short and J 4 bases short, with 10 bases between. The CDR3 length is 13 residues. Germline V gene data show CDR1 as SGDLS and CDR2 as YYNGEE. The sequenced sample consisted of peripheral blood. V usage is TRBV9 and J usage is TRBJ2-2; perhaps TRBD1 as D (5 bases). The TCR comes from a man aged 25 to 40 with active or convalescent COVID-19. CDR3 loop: CASTRQPTGELFF. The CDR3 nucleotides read TGTGCCAGCACCCGACAGCCCACCGGGGAGCTGTTTTTT. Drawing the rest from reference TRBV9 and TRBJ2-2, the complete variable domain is DSGVTQTPKHLITATGQRVTLRCSPRSGDLSVYWYQQSLDQGLQFLIQYYNGEERAKGNILERFSAQQFPDLHSELNLSSLELGDSALYFCASTRQPTGELFFGEGSRLTVL.